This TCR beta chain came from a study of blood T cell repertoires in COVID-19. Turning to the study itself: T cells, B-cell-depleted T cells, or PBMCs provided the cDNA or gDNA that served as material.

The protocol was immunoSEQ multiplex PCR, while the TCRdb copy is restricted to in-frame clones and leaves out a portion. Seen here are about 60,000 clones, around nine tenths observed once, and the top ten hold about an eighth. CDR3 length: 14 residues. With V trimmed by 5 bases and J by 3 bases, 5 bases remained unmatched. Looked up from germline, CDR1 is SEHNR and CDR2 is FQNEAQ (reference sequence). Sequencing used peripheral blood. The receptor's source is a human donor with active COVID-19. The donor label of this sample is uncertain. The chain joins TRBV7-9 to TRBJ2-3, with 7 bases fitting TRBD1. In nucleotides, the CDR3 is TGTGCCAGCAGCAGAAGGACAGGTACAGATACGCAGTATTTT. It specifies CASSRRTGTDTQYF.